This is a list of T cell receptor beta chains from one sample in a study of blood T cell repertoires in COVID-19. The assay was immunoSEQ multiplex PCR, and TCRdb's table has in-frame clones only and misses some. Found here are about 81,000 clones, approximately 82% of them singletons; the top ten hold about 7.4%. Sequencing input: peripheral blood. These receptors originate from a human donor in a cohort sampled during active COVID-19. Each CDR3 is given with its conserved first and last residue. The D gene is left open where the match is weak. A clone size is listed for some rows: how often the clone was seen (once, few, many), or a class if it is expanded.

size	D	V	J	length	CDR3	DNA
few	.	TRBV11-2	TRBJ2-7	13	CASSVERSYEQYF	TGTGCCAGCAGCGTTGAGCGGTCCTACGAGCAGTACTTC
medium-sized	TRBD1	TRBV5-6	TRBJ1-5	17	CASSWYRQGAGNQPQHF	TGTGCCAGCAGCTGGTACCGACAGGGGGCAGGCAATCAGCCCCAGCATTTT
.	.	TRBV13	TRBJ2-7	13	CASSLDPRGEQYF	TGTGCCAGCAGCTTAGATCCCCGGGGCGAGCAGTACTTC
.	.	TRBV5-1	TRBJ1-5	15	CASRPGLGSNQPQHF	TGCGCCAGCAGACCAGGGTTAGGGAGCAATCAGCCCCAGCATTTT
.	.	TRBV12-3/TRBV12-4	TRBJ1-1	13	CASTLTGNTEAFF	TGTGCCAGCACCTTGACAGGGAACACTGAAGCTTTCTTT
.	TRBD1	TRBV7-6	TRBJ2-5	15	CASSPPGQVGGTQYF	TGTGCCAGCAGCCCACCGGGACAGGTCGGTGGGACCCAGTACTTC
.	.	TRBV12-3/TRBV12-4	TRBJ2-5	12	CATATDGETQYF	TGTGCCACAGCCACCGACGGGGAGACCCAGTACTTC
.	.	TRBV3-1/TRBV3-2	TRBJ1-4	16	CASSQDYSDSHEKLFF	TGTGCCAGCAGCCAAGATTACAGCGACAGCCATGAAAAACTGTTTTTT
.	.	TRBV7-8	TRBJ1-2	13	CASSLSGFAGYTF	TGTGCCAGCAGCTTATCAGGGTTTGCTGGCTACACCTTC
.	TRBD2	TRBV9	TRBJ2-1	15	CASSLGLERFGEQFF	TGTGCCAGCAGCCTCGGACTAGAACGTTTCGGTGAGCAGTTCTTC
.	TRBD1	TRBV5-4	TRBJ1-1	15	CASSLGGQGNTEAFF	TGTGCCAGCAGCTTAGGGGGACAGGGGAACACTGAAGCTTTCTTT
.	TRBD1	TRBV7-9	TRBJ1-1	15	CASSDSDRMNTEAFF	TGTGCCAGCAGCGACTCGGACAGGATGAACACTGAAGCTTTCTTT
.	.	TRBV1	TRBJ2-1	18	CTSSQDFTHSVDYNEQFF	TGCACCAGCAGCCAAGACTTCACCCATAGCGTCGACTACAATGAGCAGTTCTTC
.	.	TRBV4-3	TRBJ2-3	14	CASSQGYQGDTQYF	TGCGCCAGCAGTCAGGGGTACCAGGGGGATACGCAGTATTTT
few	TRBD1	TRBV11-3	TRBJ2-1	15	CASSPDRGPYNEQFF	TGTGCCAGCAGCCCCGACAGGGGGCCTTACAATGAGCAGTTCTTC
.	TRBD2	TRBV6-2/TRBV6-3	TRBJ2-2	17	CASSPLLTSGGTGELFF	TGTGCCAGCAGCCCACTCCTCACTAGCGGGGGAACCGGGGAGCTGTTTTTT
.	TRBD2	TRBV3-1/TRBV3-2	TRBJ2-5	16	CASSQGETGGQETQYF	TGTGCCAGCAGCCAAGGAGAGACGGGGGGGCAAGAGACCCAGTACTTC
.	.	TRBV4-1	TRBJ1-2	15	CASSQEGGQGFGYTF	TGCGCCAGCAGCCAAGAGGGAGGGCAGGGGTTTGGCTACACCTTC
.	.	TRBV2	TRBJ1-3	13	CASSGGLGNTIYF	TGTGCCAGCAGTGGGGGGCTCGGAAACACCATATATTTT
.	.	TRBV19	TRBJ1-5	21	CASSIQIPTTPQGYSNQPQHF	TGTGCCAGTAGTATTCAAATCCCCACAACTCCACAGGGATATAGCAATCAGCCCCAGCATTTT
.	.	TRBV10-1	TRBJ1-4	14	CASSEAGHNEKLFF	TGCGCCAGCAGTGAGGCAGGCCATAATGAAAAACTGTTTTTT
.	TRBD1	TRBV5-1	TRBJ1-1	15	CASSPGTGGNTEAFF	TGCGCCAGCAGCCCCGGGACAGGGGGGAACACTGAAGCTTTCTTT
.	.	TRBV6-6	TRBJ2-7	15	CASSYGMGQTYEQYF	TGTGCCAGCAGTTACGGTATGGGACAAACCTACGAGCAGTACTTC
.	TRBD2	TRBV19	TRBJ2-7	17	CASSPNPIAGSSYEQYF	TGTGCCAGTAGTCCCAACCCTATAGCGGGGAGCTCCTACGAGCAGTACTTC
.	.	TRBV7-6	TRBJ1-1	14	CASSSGQINTEAFF	TGTGCCAGCAGCTCCGGACAGATTAACACTGAAGCTTTCTTT
.	TRBD2	TRBV5-1	TRBJ2-7	15	CASSGGGTSGYEQYF	TGCGCCAGCAGCGGGGGCGGGACTAGCGGCTACGAGCAGTACTTC
.	.	TRBV6-6	TRBJ2-1	15	CASSYSWANVNEQFF	TGTGCCAGCAGTTACTCGTGGGCTAATGTCAATGAGCAGTTCTTC
.	.	TRBV30	TRBJ1-1	13	CAWTQTLNTEAFF	TGTGCCTGGACCCAAACTTTGAACACTGAAGCTTTCTTT
.	TRBD1	TRBV7-3	TRBJ2-7	15	CASSSGQGGQYEQYF	TGTGCCAGCAGCTCGGGACAGGGAGGGCAATACGAGCAGTACTTC
few	TRBD1	TRBV18	TRBJ1-2	12	CASSLDREGYTF	TGTGCCAGCTCGCTAGACAGGGAGGGCTACACCTTC
.	.	TRBV9	TRBJ2-2	13	CASSRSNTGELFF	TGTGCCAGCAGCCGGTCGAACACCGGGGAGCTGTTTTTT